This T cell receptor (beta chain) was retrieved from a study of graft-versus-host responses after intestinal transplantation (dated by TCRdb to about 2021). A note on the overall study: Recipients received multivisceral, liver-intestinal, or isolated intestinal transplants. Anti-thymocyte globulin induction was given to all recipients, followed by maintenance tacrolimus and steroids for approximately 3 years. Bulk TCR-beta CDR3 sequencing was used to track graft-versus-host and host-versus-graft alloreactive T cell clones in the graft, circulation and bone marrow after intestinal transplantation. Alloreactive clones were identified by sequencing pre-transplant mixed lymphocyte reaction products and comparing them with unstimulated pre-transplant donor and recipient T cells. The cohort enrolled about 23 intestinal transplant recipients, one of whom was a retransplant, and a few patients without pretransplant specimens were excluded. A peak of at least 4% donor T cells among recipient peripheral blood mononuclear cells was the definition used for donor T cell macrochimerism. Samples from a few later patients were sequenced in-house on an Illumina MiSeq with MiXCR processing rather than by the commercial service. Summary of the overall study and its limitations: Patients with donor T cell macrochimerism had high GvH to HvG T cell clonal ratios in their allografts. The conclusions were limited by the relatively low number and heterogeneity of the intestinal transplant patients. Early after transplant, peak levels of circulating GvH clones were found to be associated with declines in HvG clones. GvH clones were found in recipient bone marrow, and some of the GvH clones appeared earlier in ileal mucosa or blood, which is consistent with an intestinal mucosal origin.

Libraries came from the immunoSEQ multiplex PCR assay. For most patients, genomic DNA was subjected to high-throughput TCR-beta CDR3 sequencing by Adaptive Biotechnologies. Processing in the source paper ran as follows. Adaptive's ImmunoSEQ software supplied the TCR sequencing data for 15 to 20 patients, while MiXCR and VDJtools were used to process a few other patients. CDR3 nucleotide sequences shared between donor and recipient were removed because the origin of such sequences could not be assigned. Alloreactive clones required at least 2-fold expansion over unstimulated cells and minimum CFSE-low frequency of 0.002% (template counts) or 0.001% (read counts). A clone was considered mappable if detected in the sequenced pre-transplant spleen, lymph node, or MLR CFSE-low populations of the donor or recipient. Cumulative frequency of alloreactive clones was calculated as a percentage of all sequences weighted by copy number. In TCRdb, the immuneACCESS table is reduced to in-frame sequences with V and J assigned. These tables do not hold every clone; where another copy was compared, an unresolved V gene accounts for under half, and the others remain unexplained. V, J and clone size were drawn from that table, and D and trimming were deduced from the DNA. The sample profile shows 21,000 or so clones; 85% to 95% of them were found once. 43% of the sample is in the top ten clones.

Blood samples were collected up to 4 times in the first month after transplant and then at least monthly when available. Spanning cysteine to phenylalanine, the CDR3 consists of 15 amino acids. The DNA shown is the 45-base CDR3, in frame from base 1. V loses 1 base, J loses 2 bases, and the germline ends lie 9 bases apart. CDR1 and CDR2, looked up from the germline V gene, are SGHVS and FNYEAQ. A word on this clone: Its binding antigen is unknown. It has no much larger one-base neighbor in the sample; base qualities were not kept.

This sample comprised PBMCs, obtained roughly 39 weeks after intestinal transplant. The receptor's source is a human patient who received an intestinal transplant, so some T cells may come from the graft donor. Recombination joined TRBV7-6 with TRBJ1-3; TRBD1 is perhaps the D gene, given 5 matching bases. The CDR3 sequence is CASSLEWGTGNTIYF. The DNA sequence follows: TGTGCCAGCAGCTTAGAGTGGGGGACTGGAAACACCATATATTTT. When the CDR3 is completed using the reference TRBV7-6 and TRBJ1-3 genes on either side, the full variable domain is GAGVSQSPRYKVTKRGQDVALRCDPISGHVSLYWYRQALGQGPEFLTYFNYEAQQDKSGLPNDRFSAERPEGSISTLTIQRTEQRDSAMYRCASSLEWGTGNTIYFGEGSWLTVV.